A selection of T cell receptor beta chains follows, all from one sample in a study of immune cell composition in non-small cell lung cancer. Only in-frame clones appear in the TCRdb table, and some are missing; sequencing was by immunoSEQ multiplex PCR. The sample has some 10,000 clones; roughly 80% are singletons. The sequencing input was non-adjacent lung tissue. Receptor source: a human donor with non-small cell lung cancer. Both conserved end residues are part of each CDR3. A D gene is named only where the DNA matches it firmly. Clone sizes are given selectively: once, few, many, or a class where the clone is expanded.

d_call	clone_size	v_call	j_call	cdr3_nt	cdr3_aa
TRBD1	NA	TRBV4-1	TRBJ2-5	TGCGCCAGCAGCCAAGGAGGGACAGGAGAGACCCAGTACTTC	CASSQGGTGETQYF
NA	NA	TRBV4-1	TRBJ1-1	TGCGCCAGCAGCCAGGGGGTGTACACTGAAGCTTTCTTT	CASSQGVYTEAFF
NA	NA	TRBV10-3	TRBJ1-1	TGTGCCATCAGTCTAACAGCGGGGGGGGCTGAAGCTTTCTTT	CAISLTAGGAEAFF
NA	NA	TRBV29-1	TRBJ2-3	TGCAGCGTTGATTCTACGGGGCCAGATACGCAGTATTTT	CSVDSTGPDTQYF
TRBD1	NA	TRBV7-6	TRBJ2-1	TGTGCCAGCAGCTTAGAAGTTTTAGACAGGGTAGGCAATGAGCAGTTCTTC	CASSLEVLDRVGNEQFF
NA	NA	TRBV29-1	TRBJ2-3	TGCAGCGTTGGTCCTACGCAGTATTTT	CSVGPTQYF
NA	once	TRBV19	TRBJ1-4	TGTGCCAGTAGTATAAGGGACGGACTTGGAACTAATGAAAAACTGTTTTTT	CASSIRDGLGTNEKLFF
NA	NA	TRBV11-3	TRBJ2-2	TGTGCCAGCAGCCCAGGACGGAATAACCGATACACCGGGGAGCTGTTTTTT	CASSPGRNNRYTGELFF
NA	NA	TRBV2	TRBJ2-7	TGTGCCAACCGACGGGTGGCCTACGAGCAGTACTTC	CANRRVAYEQYF
NA	NA	TRBV18	TRBJ1-2	TGTGCCAGCTCACTGGGGAGCTATGGCTACACCTTC	CASSLGSYGYTF
NA	NA	TRBV7-9	TRBJ1-3	TGTGCCAGCAGCTTAGGGCAGCCCAACTCTGGAAACACCATATATTTT	CASSLGQPNSGNTIYF
TRBD1	medium-sized	TRBV19	TRBJ1-2	TGTGCCAGTAGTATGGGACAGCTCTATGGCTACACCTTC	CASSMGQLYGYTF
NA	NA	TRBV9	TRBJ2-7	TGTGCCAGCAGCCGCTACGGGGGCAGGGGAGGCGAGCAGTACTTC	CASSRYGGRGGEQYF
NA	NA	TRBV28	TRBJ1-1	TGTGCCAGCAGTACGGGGGGGGGTAGGACTGAAGCTTTCTTT	CASSTGGGRTEAFF
NA	NA	TRBV7-3	TRBJ2-3	TGTGCCAGCAGCTCAAGACCAGAAGATACGCAGTATTTT	CASSSRPEDTQYF
NA	NA	TRBV9	TRBJ1-5	TGTGCCAGCAGCGTTGGCCAGGGTGAACAGCCCCAGCATTTT	CASSVGQGEQPQHF
NA	NA	TRBV7-2	TRBJ2-6	TGTGCCAGCAGCGCAGGCCCTGGGGCCAACGTCCTGACTTTC	CASSAGPGANVLTF
NA	NA	TRBV19	TRBJ2-3	TGTGCCAGCCAGTCCCTGAAGGGGACAGATACGCAGTATTTT	CASQSLKGTDTQYF
TRBD1	NA	TRBV11-1	TRBJ1-6	TGTGCCAGCAGCCATACAGGGGATGGTTCACCCCTCCACTTT	CASSHTGDGSPLHF
NA	NA	TRBV7-3	TRBJ2-7	TGTGCCAGCAGCTTAGGGGAGCGCTACGAGCAGTACTTC	CASSLGERYEQYF
NA	NA	TRBV6-5	TRBJ2-1	TGTGCCAGCAGGGCGCGGGACGTCTACAATGAGCAGTTCTTC	CASRARDVYNEQFF
TRBD2	NA	TRBV7-8	TRBJ2-7	TGTGCCAGCAGCTCCAGTGTGGAGCGGGGGGGCCGTGGGTACGAGCAGTACTTC	CASSSSVERGGRGYEQYF
NA	NA	TRBV7-7	TRBJ1-5	TGTGCTGGGGGAAGTAATCAGCCCCAGCATTTT	CAGGSNQPQHF
NA	few	TRBV13	TRBJ1-6	TGTGCCTGCTCCACTGCCGGGAACAATTCACCCCTCCACTTT	CACSTAGNNSPLHF
TRBD1	NA	TRBV18	TRBJ1-2	TGTGCCAGCTCATCTCCGGGACAGGGAGATAATAGCTATGGCTACACCTTC	CASSSPGQGDNSYGYTF
TRBD1	few	TRBV4-3	TRBJ2-7	TGCGCCAGCAGCCAAGAAGGGACAGGGGTATTTAACGAGCAGTACTTC	CASSQEGTGVFNEQYF
NA	NA	TRBV9	TRBJ2-1	TGTGCCAGCAGCAGGGGAGGTCCCCCCTACAATGAGCAGTTCTTC	CASSRGGPPYNEQFF
NA	NA	TRBV2	TRBJ1-5	TGTGCCAGCAGGGGACTCAGGGGAACGCAGCCCCAGCATTTT	CASRGLRGTQPQHF
NA	NA	TRBV21-1	TRBJ2-5	TGTGCCAGCAGGGCCGGGACCCACCAAGAGACCCAGTACTTC	CASRAGTHQETQYF
NA	few	TRBV7-3	TRBJ2-5	TGTGCCAGCAGCAGAAATGGCAGGGAGCAAGAGACCCAGTACTTC	CASSRNGREQETQYF
NA	few	TRBV4-2	TRBJ2-3	TGTGCCAGCAGCCAAGGCAGACTTACAGATACGCAGTATTTT	CASSQGRLTDTQYF
NA	once	TRBV18	TRBJ2-5	TGTGCCAGCTCACCAGGGATGGAGGAGACCCAGTACTTC	CASSPGMEETQYF